This T cell receptor (beta chain) was obtained from a study of blood T cell repertoires in COVID-19. The CDR3 totals 16 residues. Looked up from germline, CDR1 is LGHNA and CDR2 is YNFKEQ. V dropped 0 bases and J dropped 5 bases, with 16 bases sitting between them. Profiling relied on immunoSEQ multiplex PCR, and the TCRdb table lists in-frame clones only, not all of them. The sample has some 200,000 clones; roughly nine tenths are singletons. V usage is TRBV4-2 and J usage is TRBJ1-1; D gene uncertain. The sequence came from a woman aged 25 to 39 who had recovered from COVID-19. Sequencing used PBMCs or T cells enriched from blood (not recorded which). The CDR3 reads CASSQEGRNQVTEAFF. Here the CDR3 DNA reads TGTGCCAGCAGCCAAGAAGGTCGAAATCAGGTAACTGAAGCTTTCTTT.